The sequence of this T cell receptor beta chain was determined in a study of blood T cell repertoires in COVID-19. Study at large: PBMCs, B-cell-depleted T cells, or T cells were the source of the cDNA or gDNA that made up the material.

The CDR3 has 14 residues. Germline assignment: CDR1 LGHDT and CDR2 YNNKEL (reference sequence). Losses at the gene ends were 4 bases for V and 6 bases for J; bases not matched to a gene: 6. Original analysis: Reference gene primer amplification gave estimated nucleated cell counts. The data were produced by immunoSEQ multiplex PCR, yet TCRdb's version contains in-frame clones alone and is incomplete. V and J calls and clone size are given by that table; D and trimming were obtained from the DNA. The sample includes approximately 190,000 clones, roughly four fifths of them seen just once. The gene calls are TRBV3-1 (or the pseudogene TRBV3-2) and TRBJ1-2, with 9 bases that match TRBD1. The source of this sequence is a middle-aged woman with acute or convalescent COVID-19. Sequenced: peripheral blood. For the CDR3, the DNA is TGTGCCAGCAGCCCCCAAGGGACAGGGCATGGCTACACCTTC. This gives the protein CASSPQGTGHGYTF.